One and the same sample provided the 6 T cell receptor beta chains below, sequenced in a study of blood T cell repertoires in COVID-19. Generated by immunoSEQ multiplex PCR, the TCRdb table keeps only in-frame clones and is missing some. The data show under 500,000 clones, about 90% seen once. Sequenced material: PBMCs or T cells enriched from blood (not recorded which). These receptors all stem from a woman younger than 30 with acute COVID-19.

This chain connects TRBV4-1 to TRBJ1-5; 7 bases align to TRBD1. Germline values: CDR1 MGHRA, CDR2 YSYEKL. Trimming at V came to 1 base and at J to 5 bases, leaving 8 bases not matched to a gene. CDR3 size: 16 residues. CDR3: CASSQAPGQDHQPQHF. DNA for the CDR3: TGCGCCAGCAGCCAAGCTCCTGGACAGGACCATCAGCCCCAGCATTTT.

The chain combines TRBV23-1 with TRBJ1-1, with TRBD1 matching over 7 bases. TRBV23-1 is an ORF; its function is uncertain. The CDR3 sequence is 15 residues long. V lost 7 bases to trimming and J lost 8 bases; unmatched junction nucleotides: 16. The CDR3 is CASTRQGRGLGEAFF. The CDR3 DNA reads TGCGCCAGCACTCGACAGGGTAGGGGGTTGGGGGAAGCTTTCTTT.

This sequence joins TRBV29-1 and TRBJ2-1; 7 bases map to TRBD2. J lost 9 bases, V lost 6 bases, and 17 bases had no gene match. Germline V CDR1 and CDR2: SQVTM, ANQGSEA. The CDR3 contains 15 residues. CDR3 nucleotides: TGCAGCGTCATCCGGTCTAGCGGCACCAATGGTGAGCAGTTCTTC. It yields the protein CSVIRSSGTNGEQFF.

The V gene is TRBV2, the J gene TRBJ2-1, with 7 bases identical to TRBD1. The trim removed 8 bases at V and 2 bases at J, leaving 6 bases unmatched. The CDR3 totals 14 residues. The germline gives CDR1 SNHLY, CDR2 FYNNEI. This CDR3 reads CASGGQGAYNEQFF. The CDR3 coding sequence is TGTGCCAGCGGTGGGCAGGGGGCCTACAATGAGCAGTTCTTC. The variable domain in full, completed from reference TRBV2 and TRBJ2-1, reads EPEVTQTPSHQVTQMGQEVILRCVPISNHLYFYWYRQILGQKVEFLVSFYNNEISEKSEIFDDQFSVERPDGSNFTLKIRSTKLEDSAMYFCASGGQGAYNEQFFGPGTRLTVL.

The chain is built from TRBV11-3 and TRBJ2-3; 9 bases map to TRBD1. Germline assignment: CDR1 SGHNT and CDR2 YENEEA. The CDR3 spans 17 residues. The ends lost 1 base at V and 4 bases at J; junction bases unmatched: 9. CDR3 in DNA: TGTGCCAGCAGCTTAGCCGGTTGGGACAGGGAGGCAGATACGCAGTATTTT. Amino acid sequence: CASSLAGWDREADTQYF. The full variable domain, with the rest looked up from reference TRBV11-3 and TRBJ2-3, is EAGVVQSPRYKIIEKKQPVAFWCNPISGHNTLYWYLQNLGQGPELLIRYENEEAVDDSQLPKDRFSAERLKGVDSTLKIQPAELGDSAVYLCASSLAGWDREADTQYFGPGTRLTVL.

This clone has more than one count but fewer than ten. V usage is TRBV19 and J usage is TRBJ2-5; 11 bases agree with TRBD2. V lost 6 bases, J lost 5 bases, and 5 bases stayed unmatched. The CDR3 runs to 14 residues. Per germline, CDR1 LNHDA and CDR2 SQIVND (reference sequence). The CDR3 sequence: CASSRLAGRETQYF. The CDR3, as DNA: TGTGCCAGTAGCCGACTAGCGGGGAGGGAGACCCAGTACTTC.